These T cell receptor beta chains were read from a single sample in a study of shared clonotypes between healthy human individuals. The repertoire was sequenced with immunoSEQ multiplex PCR; TCRdb's copy has only in-frame clones and lacks some. The profile shows some 660,000 clones, 60% to 75% of them singletons. The material sequenced was memory CD4+ T cells sorted from blood. The source of these receptors is a woman in her 30s in good health. The CDR3 runs from the conserved cysteine through the conserved F or W. A D gene is named only where the DNA matches it firmly. The listing skips clone size in some rows; elsewhere it reads once, few, many or a size class.

length,D,V,J,size,CDR3,DNA
15,NA,TRBV5-1,TRBJ2-1,NA,CASSLSSSSYNEQFF,TGCGCCAGCAGCCTAAGCAGTAGCTCCTACAATGAGCAGTTCTTC
15,NA,TRBV7-8,TRBJ2-5,NA,CASSLLGSRVETQYF,TGTGCCAGCAGCTTACTGGGAAGCCGTGTGGAGACCCAGTACTTC
15,NA,TRBV7-2,TRBJ2-3,NA,CASSLADGGWDTQYF,TGTGCCAGCAGCTTAGCGGACGGGGGCTGGGATACGCAGTATTTT
13,NA,TRBV28,TRBJ1-2,NA,CASSPDGTGGYTF,TGTGCCAGCAGCCCTGACGGGACCGGCGGCTACACCTTC
15,TRBD2,TRBV7-6,TRBJ2-1,NA,CASSKYGGVGGEQFF,TGTGCCAGCAGCAAATACGGGGGGGTTGGTGGTGAGCAGTTCTTC
16,TRBD1,TRBV4-1,TRBJ1-1,NA,CASSQPGQGRYTEAFF,TGCGCCAGCAGCCAACCGGGACAGGGGCGATACACTGAAGCTTTCTTT
13,NA,TRBV4-1,TRBJ2-7,NA,CASPETRGYEQYF,TGCGCCAGCCCGGAGACAAGGGGCTACGAGCAGTACTTC
16,NA,TRBV11-2,TRBJ2-1,NA,CASSLDRLARGNEQFF,TGTGCCAGCAGCTTAGATCGTTTAGCTCGCGGGAATGAGCAGTTCTTC
13,NA,TRBV27,TRBJ2-7,NA,CASSLDPRGEQYF,TGTGCCAGCAGTCTGGACCCTCGAGGGGAGCAGTACTTC
12,NA,TRBV5-1,TRBJ1-3,few,CASSTGGNTIYF,TGCGCCAGCAGCACAGGTGGAAACACCATATATTTT
18,NA,TRBV27,TRBJ2-6,many,CASSSLPTGRRWANVLTF,TGTGCCAGCAGTTCCCTACCGACAGGGAGGCGTTGGGCCAACGTCCTGACTTTC
14,NA,TRBV9,TRBJ2-1,NA,CASSVVGAQNEQFF,TGTGCCAGCAGCGTAGTTGGGGCGCAGAATGAGCAGTTCTTC
14,NA,TRBV7-8,TRBJ2-1,few,CASSFAGLYNEQFF,TGTGCCAGCAGCTTCGCGGGACTCTACAATGAGCAGTTCTTC
16,TRBD2,TRBV10-1,TRBJ2-3,NA,CASSESGGVPTDTQYF,TGCGCCAGCAGTGAGTCGGGGGGGGTACCGACAGATACGCAGTATTTT
14,NA,TRBV7-8,TRBJ1-2,NA,CASSLPTGNYGYTF,TGTGCCAGCAGCTTACCTACCGGTAACTATGGCTACACCTTC
12,NA,TRBV5-1,TRBJ1-1,NA,CASMDSASESFF,TGCGCCAGCATGGACAGCGCCTCTGAGTCTTTCTTT
15,NA,TRBV19,TRBJ2-2,NA,CASAAIDLGSGELFF,TGTGCCAGTGCAGCGATAGATCTAGGTTCCGGGGAGCTGTTTTTT
15,NA,TRBV7-2,TRBJ1-5,NA,CASSLDALSNQPQHF,TGTGCCAGCAGCTTAGATGCCCTTAGCAATCAGCCCCAGCATTTT
15,NA,TRBV7-2,TRBJ2-7,NA,CASSKRQVRSGEQYF,TGTGCCAGCAGTAAAAGACAGGTCCGATCGGGAGAGCAGTACTTC
14,TRBD1,TRBV6-1,TRBJ1-1,few,CASTPDRGQVEAFF,TGTGCCAGCACCCCGGACAGGGGGCAGGTTGAAGCTTTCTTT
12,NA,TRBV5-1,TRBJ1-2,NA,CASSRESDGYTF,TGCGCCAGCAGCAGGGAATCGGATGGCTACACCTTC
13,NA,TRBV19,TRBJ1-1,few,CATSKDRNTEAFF,TGTGCCACGTCAAAGGACAGGAACACTGAAGCTTTCTTT
13,NA,TRBV28,TRBJ1-1,few,CASLNNENTEAFF,TGTGCCAGCCTGAACAACGAAAACACTGAAGCTTTCTTT
13,NA,TRBV4-2,TRBJ2-2,NA,CASSRGRTGELFF,TGTGCCAGCAGCCGCGGTCGGACCGGGGAGCTGTTTTTT
13,NA,TRBV5-1,TRBJ2-7,NA,CASSLEGGYEQYF,TGCGCCAGCAGCTTGGAAGGGGGCTACGAGCAGTACTTC
15,TRBD2,TRBV27,TRBJ2-5,NA,CASRLAGPYQETQYF,TGTGCCAGTAGACTAGCGGGGCCGTACCAAGAGACCCAGTACTTC
17,TRBD2,TRBV7-2,TRBJ2-6,few,CASMREAGEAGANVLTF,TGTGCCAGCATGCGGGAGGCAGGGGAGGCTGGGGCCAACGTCCTGACTTTC
16,NA,TRBV5-1,TRBJ1-5,NA,CASSLSGSYSNQPQHF,TGCGCCAGCAGCTTATCAGGGTCGTATAGCAATCAGCCCCAGCATTTT
15,NA,TRBV15,TRBJ1-1,once,CATSRTWTDNTEAFF,TGTGCCACCAGCAGAACCTGGACAGACAACACTGAAGCTTTCTTT
16,TRBD1,TRBV27,TRBJ2-3,NA,CASSLSGGAGTDTQYF,TGTGCCAGCAGTTTATCAGGGGGCGCCGGCACAGATACGCAGTATTTT
13,NA,TRBV7-2,TRBJ1-1,NA,CASSLQRNTEAFF,TGTGCCAGCAGCTTACAGAGAAACACTGAAGCTTTCTTT
17,TRBD2,TRBV5-8,TRBJ2-3,NA,CASSLGTSGLVTDTQYF,TGTGCCAGCAGCTTGGGGACTAGCGGTTTAGTCACAGATACGCAGTATTTT
15,TRBD1,TRBV27,TRBJ1-1,NA,CASRRTGGAGTEAFF,TGTGCCAGCAGGCGGACAGGGGGCGCGGGCACTGAAGCTTTCTTT
14,TRBD2,TRBV10-1,TRBJ2-1,once,CASSSGLGYNEQFF,TGCGCCAGCAGCAGTGGACTAGGGTACAATGAGCAGTTCTTC
15,NA,TRBV28,TRBJ1-4,few,CASSYRGRGAEKLFF,TGTGCCAGCAGTTACAGAGGCAGAGGCGCTGAAAAACTGTTTTTT
14,NA,TRBV13,TRBJ1-5,NA,CASSSHGGNQPQHF,TGTGCCAGCAGCTCGCACGGGGGAAATCAGCCCCAGCATTTT
14,NA,TRBV11-2,TRBJ2-7,NA,CASSLQWTYYEQYF,TGTGCCAGCAGCCTCCAGTGGACTTACTACGAGCAGTACTTC
15,NA,TRBV18,TRBJ1-5,few,CASSPQSGSDQPQHF,TGTGCCAGCTCACCACAATCCGGGTCGGATCAGCCCCAGCATTTT
16,TRBD1,TRBV5-1,TRBJ2-3,NA,CASSSRQGDSTDTQYF,TGCGCCAGCAGCTCCCGACAGGGGGACAGCACAGATACGCAGTATTTT
11,NA,TRBV4-1,TRBJ1-5,NA,CASSQGASLHF,TGCGCCAGCAGCCAAGGGGCTAGTCTGCATTTT
17,NA,TRBV4-1,TRBJ1-2,NA,CASSQDQWEARNYGYTF,TGCGCCAGCAGCCAAGATCAGTGGGAGGCTAGGAACTATGGCTACACCTTC
13,NA,TRBV11-3,TRBJ2-2,NA,CASSIDGTGELFF,TGTGCCAGCAGCATCGACGGAACCGGGGAGCTGTTTTTT
12,TRBD1,TRBV6-5,TRBJ2-7,NA,CASSSGGSEQYF,TGTGCCAGCAGTTCAGGGGGATCCGAGCAGTACTTC
16,NA,TRBV19,TRBJ2-1,NA,CASSIGSGIGGNEQFF,TGTGCCAGTAGTATAGGGTCCGGAATTGGTGGTAATGAGCAGTTCTTC
15,NA,TRBV5-1,TRBJ1-1,once,CASSFGGDSNTEAFF,TGCGCCAGCAGCTTTGGAGGTGACTCGAACACTGAAGCTTTCTTT
13,NA,TRBV5-1,TRBJ1-2,NA,CASSNDGSYGYTF,TGCGCCAGCAGCAACGACGGGTCCTATGGCTACACCTTC
15,TRBD1,TRBV28,TRBJ1-3,few,CASSLIEQGRNTIYF,TGTGCCAGCAGTTTGATCGAACAGGGGAGAAACACCATATATTTT
15,TRBD2,TRBV11-2,TRBJ2-3,NA,CASSLWTSGTDTQYF,TGTGCCAGCAGCTTATGGACTAGCGGCACAGATACGCAGTATTTT
15,NA,TRBV28,TRBJ2-4,NA,CASSPPGGAKNIQYF,TGTGCCAGCAGTCCGCCCGGAGGAGCCAAAAACATTCAGTACTTC
14,NA,TRBV7-2,TRBJ2-2,few,CASSVGNAARELFF,TGTGCCAGCAGCGTAGGGAATGCTGCGAGGGAGCTGTTTTTT
16,TRBD2,TRBV28,TRBJ2-7,NA,CASRPSPLAGAYEQYF,TGTGCCAGCAGGCCCTCCCCGCTAGCGGGAGCCTACGAGCAGTACTTC